One sample yielded the 3 T cell receptor beta chains listed below, sequenced in a study of cytomegalovirus exposure and HLA in healthy donors (dated by TCRdb to 2015 to 2018). The protocol used for the library was the immunoSEQ multiplex PCR assay. For the multiplex PCR, a mixture combining 60 forward primers for TCR Vbeta segments and 13 reverse primers for TCR Jbeta segments was used. In its TCRdb copy, this immuneACCESS table keeps in-frame sequences only and misses some clones. Where compared with another copy, unresolved V genes explain less than half of these, and the others have no known cause. This sample holds roughly 180,000 clones; 65% to 85% were observed only once. The leading ten clones occupy 1.2% to 1.5% of the sample. Sequenced material: PBMCs. The receptors here all came from a girl aged 10-17 years in good health and CMV-seropositive.

The gene calls are TRBV30 and TRBJ1-4, with 7 bases fitting TRBD1. Germline CDR1 GTSNPN, CDR2 SVGIG (reference sequence). V lost 3 bases and J lost 4; bases outside the gene matches: 5. The CDR3 is 14 amino acids. For the CDR3, the DNA is TGTGCCTGGAGGCCCCGGGACAGTAATGAAAAACTGTTTTTT. Encoded protein: CAWRPRDSNEKLFF.

V is TRBV18 and J is TRBJ1-1; D possibly corresponds to TRBD1 (6 bases). Trimming left V 3 bases short and J 7 bases short, with 15 bases between. This CDR3 region has 14 residues. Germline CDR1 reads KGHSH; CDR2 reads LQKENI. In DNA form, the CDR3 reads TGTGCCAGCTCACCCGGGATCTTACAGGGTGAAGCTTTCTTT. Translated, it gives CASSPGILQGEAFF.

The J gene is TRBJ2-1, the V gene TRBV4-3; D perhaps matches TRBD1 (5 bases). Germline V gene sequence: CDR1 LGHNA, CDR2 YSLEER. V was shortened by 4 bases and J by 5 bases, with 12 bases between the two germline ends. The CDR3 totals 14 residues. CDR3 sequence reads: CASSLTGPNNEQFF. The CDR3 bases are TGCGCCAGCAGCCTCACAGGACCTAACAATGAGCAGTTCTTC.